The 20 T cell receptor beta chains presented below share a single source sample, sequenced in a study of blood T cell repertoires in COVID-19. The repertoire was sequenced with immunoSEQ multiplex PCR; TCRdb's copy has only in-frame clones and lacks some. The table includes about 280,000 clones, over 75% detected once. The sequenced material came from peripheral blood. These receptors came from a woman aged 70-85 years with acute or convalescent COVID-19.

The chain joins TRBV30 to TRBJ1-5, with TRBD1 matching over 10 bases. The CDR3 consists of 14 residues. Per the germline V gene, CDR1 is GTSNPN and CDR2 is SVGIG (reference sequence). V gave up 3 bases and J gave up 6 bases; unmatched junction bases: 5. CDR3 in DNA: TGTGCCTGGAGCCGACAGGGGGCGGGTCAGCCCCAGCATTTT. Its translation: CAWSRQGAGQPQHF.

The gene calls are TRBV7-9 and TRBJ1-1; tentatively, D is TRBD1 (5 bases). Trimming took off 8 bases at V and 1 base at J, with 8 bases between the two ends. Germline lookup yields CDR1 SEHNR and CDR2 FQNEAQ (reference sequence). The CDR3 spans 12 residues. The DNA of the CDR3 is TGTGCCAGCGGGGGGAGGAACACTGAAGCTTTCTTT. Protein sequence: CASGGRNTEAFF.

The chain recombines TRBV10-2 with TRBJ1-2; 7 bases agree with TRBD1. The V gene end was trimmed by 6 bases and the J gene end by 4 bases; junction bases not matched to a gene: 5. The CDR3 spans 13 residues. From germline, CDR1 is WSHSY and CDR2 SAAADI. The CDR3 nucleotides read TGCGCCAGCAGCGAGACAGGGTCCTATGGCTACACCTTC. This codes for CASSETGSYGYTF.

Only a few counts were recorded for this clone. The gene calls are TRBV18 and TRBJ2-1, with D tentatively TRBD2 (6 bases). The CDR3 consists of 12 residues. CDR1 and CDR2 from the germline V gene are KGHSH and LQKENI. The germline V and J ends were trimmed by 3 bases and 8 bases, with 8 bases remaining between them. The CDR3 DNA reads TGTGCCAGCTCACCGAGCGGGCATGAGCAGTTCTTC. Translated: CASSPSGHEQFF. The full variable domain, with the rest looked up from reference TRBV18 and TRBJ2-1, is NAGVMQNPRHLVRRRGQEARLRCSPMKGHSHVYWYRQLPEEGLKFMVYLQKENIIDESGMPKERFSAEFPKEGPSILRIQQVVRGDSAAYFCASSPSGHEQFFGPGTRLTVL.

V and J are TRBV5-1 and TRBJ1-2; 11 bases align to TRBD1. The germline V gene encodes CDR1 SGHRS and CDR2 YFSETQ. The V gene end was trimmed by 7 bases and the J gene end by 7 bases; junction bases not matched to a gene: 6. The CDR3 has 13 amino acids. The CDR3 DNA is TGCGCCAGCGGCGAGGACAGGGGGCTTGGCTACACCTTC. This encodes CASGEDRGLGYTF.

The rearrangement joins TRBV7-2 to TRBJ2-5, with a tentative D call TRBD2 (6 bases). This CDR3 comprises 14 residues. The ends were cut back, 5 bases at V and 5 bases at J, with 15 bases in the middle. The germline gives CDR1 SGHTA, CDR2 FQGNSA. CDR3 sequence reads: CASSPLRDSETQYF. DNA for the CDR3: TGTGCCAGCAGCCCACTTCGGGACTCGGAGACCCAGTACTTC.

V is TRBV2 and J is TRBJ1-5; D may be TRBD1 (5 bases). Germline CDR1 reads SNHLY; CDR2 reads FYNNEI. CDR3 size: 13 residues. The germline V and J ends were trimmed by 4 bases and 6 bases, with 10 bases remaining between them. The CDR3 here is CASSAAGLQPQHF. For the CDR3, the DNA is TGTGCCAGCAGTGCGGCGGGGCTTCAGCCCCAGCATTTT. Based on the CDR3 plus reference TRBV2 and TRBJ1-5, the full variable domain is EPEVTQTPSHQVTQMGQEVILRCVPISNHLYFYWYRQILGQKVEFLVSFYNNEISEKSEIFDDQFSVERPDGSNFTLKIRSTKLEDSAMYFCASSAAGLQPQHFGDGTRLSIL.

CDR3 region: CASSRNSRWDSRFPSSAPLHF. The CDR3 DNA is TGTGCCAGTAGTAGGAACAGCAGGTGGGACAGCAGATTTCCCTCCTCGGCACCCCTCCACTTT. The chain combines TRBV19 with TRBJ1-6; TRBD1 matches 7 bases. The CDR3 contains 21 residues. Germline lookup yields CDR1 LNHDA and CDR2 SQIVND (reference sequence). V shed 4 bases, J shed 11 bases, and the junction held 29 bases outside the gene matches.

The CDR3 sequence is CASSEYTGQSSGNTIYF. For the CDR3, the DNA is TGTGCCAGCAGTGAATATACAGGACAGAGCTCTGGAAACACCATATATTTT. The rearrangement joins TRBV25-1 to TRBJ1-3; weak D call: TRBD1 (6 bases). V was trimmed by 0 bases and J by 0 bases, leaving 12 bases between them. Germline V gene sequence: CDR1 MGHDK, CDR2 SYGVNS. The CDR3 runs to 17 residues.

The CDR3 coding sequence is TGTGCCACCAGCAAGGGGGTGGACGCGCAGTACTTC. Translating gives CATSKGVDAQYF. The V and J genes are TRBV15 and TRBJ2-7; D may be TRBD1 (6 bases). The ends were cut back, 4 bases at V and 9 bases at J, with 13 bases in the middle. Germline V CDR1 and CDR2: LNHNV, YYDKDF (reference sequence). The CDR3 runs 12 residues.

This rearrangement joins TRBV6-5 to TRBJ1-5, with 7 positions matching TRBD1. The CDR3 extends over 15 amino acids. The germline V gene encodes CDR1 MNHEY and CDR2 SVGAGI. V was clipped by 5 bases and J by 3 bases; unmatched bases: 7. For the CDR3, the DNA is TGTGCCAGCAGTCCCCAGACAGGGCTCAATCAGCCCCAGCATTTT. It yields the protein CASSPQTGLNQPQHF.

The CDR3 loop reads CASSPYDRGYEQYF. CDR3 nucleotide sequence: TGTGCCAGCTCACCCTACGACAGGGGTTACGAGCAGTACTTC. The genes are TRBV18 and TRBJ2-7; 8 positions match TRBD1. V dropped 3 bases and J dropped 4; count of bases not matched to a gene: 5. The CDR3 is made up of 14 amino acids. The germline V gene has CDR1 KGHSH and CDR2 LQKENI.

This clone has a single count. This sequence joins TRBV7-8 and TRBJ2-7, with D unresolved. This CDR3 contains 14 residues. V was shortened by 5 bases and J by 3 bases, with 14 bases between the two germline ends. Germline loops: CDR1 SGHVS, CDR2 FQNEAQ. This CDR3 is CASSPPGGVYEQYF. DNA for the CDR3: TGTGCCAGCAGCCCCCCCGGCGGAGTCTACGAGCAGTACTTC. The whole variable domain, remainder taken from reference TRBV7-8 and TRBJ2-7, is GAGVSQSPRYKVAKRGQDVALRCDPISGHVSLFWYQQALGQGPEFLTYFQNEAQLDKSGLPSDRFFAERPEGSVSTLKIQRTQQEDSAVYLCASSPPGGVYEQYFGPGTRLTVT.

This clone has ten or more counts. The DNA for the CDR3 is TGCGCCAGCAGCCAAGGGGTAGCGGAGACCTACGAGCAGTACTTC. It specifies CASSQGVAETYEQYF. The chain recombines TRBV4-1 with TRBJ2-7, with a tentative D call TRBD2 (6 bases). V was shortened by 1 base and J by 2 bases, with 12 bases between the two germline ends. The CDR3 is 15 amino acids. CDR1 is MGHRA and CDR2 is YSYEKL in the germline V gene.

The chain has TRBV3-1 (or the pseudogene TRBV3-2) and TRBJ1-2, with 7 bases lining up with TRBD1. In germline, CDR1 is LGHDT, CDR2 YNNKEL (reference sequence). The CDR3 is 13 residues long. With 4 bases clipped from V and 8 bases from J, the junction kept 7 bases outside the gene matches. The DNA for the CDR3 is TGTGCCAGCAGCCCCCGACAGGGAGAAGGCTACACCTTC. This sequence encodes CASSPRQGEGYTF.

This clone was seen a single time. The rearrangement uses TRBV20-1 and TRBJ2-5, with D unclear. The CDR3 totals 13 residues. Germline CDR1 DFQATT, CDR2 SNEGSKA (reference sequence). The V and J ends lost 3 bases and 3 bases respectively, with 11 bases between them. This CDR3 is CSASLSEKETQYF. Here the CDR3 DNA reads TGCAGTGCTAGTCTGTCAGAAAAAGAGACCCAGTACTTC.

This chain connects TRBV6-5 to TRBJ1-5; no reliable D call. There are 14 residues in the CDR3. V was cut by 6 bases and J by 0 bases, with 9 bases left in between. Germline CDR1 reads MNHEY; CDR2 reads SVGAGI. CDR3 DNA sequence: TGTGCCAGCAGGATTGACACTAGCAATCAGCCCCAGCATTTT. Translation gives CASRIDTSNQPQHF.

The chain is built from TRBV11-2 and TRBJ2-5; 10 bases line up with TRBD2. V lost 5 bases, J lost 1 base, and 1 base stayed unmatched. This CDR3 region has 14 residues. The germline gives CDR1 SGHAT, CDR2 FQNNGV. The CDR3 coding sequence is TGTGCCAGCAGCCGGACTAGCGGCCAAGAGACCCAGTACTTC. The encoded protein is CASSRTSGQETQYF.

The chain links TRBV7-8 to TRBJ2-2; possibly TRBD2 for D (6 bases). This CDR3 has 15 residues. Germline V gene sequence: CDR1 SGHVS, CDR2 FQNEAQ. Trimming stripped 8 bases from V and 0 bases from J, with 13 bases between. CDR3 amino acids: CASLNGGANTGELFF. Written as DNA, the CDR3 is TGTGCCAGCCTCAATGGCGGGGCGAACACCGGGGAGCTGTTTTTT.

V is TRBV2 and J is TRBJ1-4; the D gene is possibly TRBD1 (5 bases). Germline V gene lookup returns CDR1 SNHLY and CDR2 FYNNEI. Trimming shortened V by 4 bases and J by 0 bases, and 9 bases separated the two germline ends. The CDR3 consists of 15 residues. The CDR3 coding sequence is TGTGCCAGCAGTGCAGGGCGCTCAACTAATGAAAAACTGTTTTTT. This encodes CASSAGRSTNEKLFF.